The 16 T cell receptor beta chains presented below share a single source sample, sequenced in a study of identical twins. TCRdb passed the 5' RACE reads through MiXCR, listing each CDR3 protein once. The sample consists of 700,000 or so distinct CDR3 sequences, 8.5% to 9.5% of them appearing once. This sample was also put to use in a study of yellow fever vaccine responses in identical twins.

Sequenced material: PBMCs. Receptor source: a woman aged 18-29 years in good health.

In this sample, this clonotype turned up a few times. The J gene is TRBJ2-6, the V gene TRBV14; D ambiguous. The V end was cut by 4 bases, the J end by 1 base, with 14 bases between. The germline V gene encodes CDR1 SGHDN and CDR2 FVKESK. The CDR3 is made up of 17 amino acids. Written as DNA, the CDR3 is TGTGCCAGCAGCCCCCCTGAGTGGCGGTCTGGGGCCAACGTCCTGACTTTC. Translated, it gives CASSPPEWRSGANVLTF.

The table lists this clonotype with a few counts. The CDR3 loop is CASSLEQGWNGYTF. The CDR3 nucleotides are TGTGCCAGCAGCTTAGAACAGGGGTGGAATGGCTACACCTTC. The gene calls are TRBV7-2 and TRBJ1-2; 7 nucleotides agree with TRBD1. There are 14 residues in the CDR3. Germline CDR1 and CDR2: SGHTA and FQGNSA. V trimming: 1 base; J trimming: 6 bases; junction bases outside the gene matches: 5.

This clonotype was seen only a few times. The V and J genes are TRBV15 and TRBJ2-3; maybe TRBD1 (5 bases). CDR1 LNHNV and CDR2 YYDKDF come from the germline V gene (reference sequence). The V gene lost 3 bases and the J gene lost 0 bases, with 16 bases spanning the gap. The CDR3 has 17 amino acids. The CDR3 nucleotides read TGTGCCACCAGCAGGGAGCCAAGACAGTCTAGCACAGATACGCAGTATTTT. Protein sequence: CATSREPRQSSTDTQYF.

The chain has TRBV4-3 and TRBJ2-1, with D perhaps given as TRBD1 or TRBD2 (5 bases each). The CDR3 totals 15 residues. Germline-derived CDR1 and CDR2 are LGHNA and YSLEER. With 0 bases removed from V and 1 base from J, the gap between germline ends came to 7 bases. CDR3: CASSQEWGSYNEQFF. Written as DNA, the CDR3 is TGCGCCAGCAGCCAAGAGTGGGGGTCCTACAATGAGCAGTTCTTC.

This clonotype was observed a few times. V usage is TRBV7-8 and J usage is TRBJ2-7; D is undetermined. Germline V CDR1 and CDR2: SGHVS, FQNEAQ. The CDR3 totals 14 residues. V was clipped by 3 bases and J by 0 bases, with 9 bases between them. CDR3 protein: CASSFAISSYEQYF. CDR3 coding DNA: TGTGCCAGCAGCTTCGCCATCAGCTCCTACGAGCAGTACTTC.

This clonotype came up many times. The chain is built from TRBV20-1 and TRBJ2-3; 7 positions agree with TRBD1. Losses at the gene ends were 4 bases for V and 1 base for J; bases not matched to a gene: 8. The CDR3 extends over 15 amino acids. CDR1 and CDR2 (germline): DFQATT, SNEGSKA (reference sequence). CDR3 sequence (DNA): TGCAGTGCTAATTCCCCGGGACAGCGCACAGATACGCAGTATTTT. Its translation is CSANSPGQRTDTQYF.

This clonotype appeared many times. This rearrangement joins TRBV12-3 or TRBV12-4 to TRBJ2-7, with D unclear. The CDR3 has 15 residues. V gave up 3 bases and J gave up 1 base, with 13 bases separating them. The CDR3 DNA follows: TGTGCCAGCAGTTTGATATCGATGACGTCCTACGAGCAGTACTTC. It codes for CASSLISMTSYEQYF.

This clonotype was seen only a few times. The V and J genes are TRBV28 and TRBJ2-3; perhaps TRBD2 as D (6 bases). CDR1 is MDHEN, CDR2 SYDVKM, per germline. The CDR3 consists of 18 residues. V lost 6 bases, J lost 1 base, and 23 bases lay in between. CDR3 in amino acids: CASSSPVVVGGGTDTQYF. CDR3 DNA: TGTGCCAGCAGCTCCCCTGTTGTTGTCGGCGGGGGCACAGATACGCAGTATTTT.

CDR3 amino acids: CSARVVADTQYF. CDR3 nucleotide sequence: TGCAGTGCTCGCGTTGTGGCAGATACGCAGTATTTT. The gene calls are TRBV20-1 and TRBJ2-3; unclear D gene. The V end was cut by 5 bases, the J end by 4 bases, with 10 bases between. The CDR3 consists of 12 residues. Looked up from germline, CDR1 is DFQATT and CDR2 is SNEGSKA (reference sequence).

This clonotype has at least ten counts. This chain connects TRBV5-1 to TRBJ2-1; 10 nucleotides match TRBD2. The CDR3 runs to 18 residues. Germline assignment: CDR1 SGHRS and CDR2 YFSETQ. V gave up 2 bases and J gave up 0 bases; unmatched junction bases: 8. CDR3 loop: CASSFGLAVARSYNEQFF. In DNA form, the CDR3 reads TGCGCCAGCAGCTTCGGACTAGCGGTAGCCCGCTCCTACAATGAGCAGTTCTTC.

The chain is built from TRBV5-1 and TRBJ2-7; no clear D. V was pared by 1 base and J by 2 bases, with 16 bases between. This CDR3 region has 16 residues. Germline loops: CDR1 SGHRS, CDR2 YFSETQ. The DNA for the CDR3 is TGCGCCAGCAGCTTGTCTTTGTCCCCAACCGCCTACGAGCAGTACTTC. Protein: CASSLSLSPTAYEQYF.

Points on this clonotype: A junction boundary mismatches the germline segment, possibly from a read error. The chain combines TRBV20-1 with TRBJ2-3; 8 nucleotides line up with TRBD2. CDR3 length: 15 residues. Germline lookup yields CDR1 DFQATT and CDR2 SNEGSKA (reference sequence). The CDR3: CCATKREWGTDTQYF. CDR3 in DNA: TGCTGTGCGACTAAGCGGGAGTGGGGCACAGATACGCAGTATTTT.

Note on this clonotype: One end of the junction does not line up with germline, which may come from a read error. The chain is built from TRBV2 and TRBJ2-3; 12 bases are a match to TRBD2. CDR3 length: 19 amino acids. The germline CDR1 and CDR2 sequences are SNHLY and FYNNEI. CDR3: CAISSRRASGGARTDTQYF. In nucleotides, the CDR3 is TGTGCCATCAGTTCCCGGAGGGCTAGCGGGGGGGCCCGCACAGATACGCAGTATTTT.

The chain joins TRBV6-2 or TRBV6-3 to TRBJ2-7; TRBD2 is a possible D gene (6 bases). The CDR3 spans 15 residues. Germline assignment: CDR1 MNHEY and CDR2 SVGEGT. V dropped 7 bases and J dropped 3 bases, with 19 bases sitting between them. In nucleotides, the CDR3 is TGTGCCAGCACCAACGGGGCGGGACGCGGCTACGAGCAGTACTTC. Translating gives CASTNGAGRGYEQYF.

This clonotype was counted between two and nine times. This sequence joins TRBV7-6 and TRBJ2-7; no clear D gene. The CDR3 has 15 residues. The ends were cut back, 3 bases at V and 2 bases at J, with 14 bases in the middle. Looked up from germline, CDR1 is SGHVS and CDR2 is FNYEAQ. CDR3 residues: CASSLRGQPTYEQYF. CDR3 DNA sequence: TGTGCCAGCAGCTTGCGCGGTCAACCGACCTACGAGCAGTACTTC.

This clonotype was picked up a small number of times. V usage is TRBV12-3 or TRBV12-4 and J usage is TRBJ2-1, with 13 positions matching TRBD2. V trimming: 6 bases; J trimming: 0 bases; junction bases outside the gene matches: 2. The CDR3 is 16 residues long. DNA of the CDR3: TGTGCCAGCAGGGGGACTAGCGGGACCTCCTACAATGAGCAGTTCTTC. Amino acid sequence: CASRGTSGTSYNEQFF.